Following are 8 T cell receptor beta chains from one sample sequenced in a study of regulatory T cells in long-lasting Graves disease (dated by TCRdb to the early 2020s). Libraries were made using multiplex PCR. Sequencing was performed on an Illumina HiSeq 4000. TCR beta libraries were built with iRepertoire HTBI primers and Arm-PCR amplification of CDR3 regions. TCRdb ran its own pipeline on the public reads, namely fastp trimming at Q25 and MiXCR clone calling, and kept in-frame beta chains. Every entry covers one CDR3 protein and lists the most common genes and DNA from its rows. For this sample the table gives hundreds of thousands of distinct CDR3 sequences, of which about 15% were detected only once. Jointly, the top ten make up 20% to 30% of the sample. In the paper's terms, the time point label means: newly diagnosed GD, antithyroid drugs for less than 3 months. For both TCR sequencing and RNA sequencing, RNA was extracted from PBMCs using TRIzol.

This sample also appeared in a second study, on T cells in Graves' hyperthyroidism and ophthalmopathy.

The source was peripheral blood mononuclear cells (PBMCs), collected at new diagnosis, from a patient treated with antithyroid drugs. These receptor sequences come from a middle-aged woman with Graves disease. Donor details come from another sample of the same person, matched by shared clones.

The chain carries TRBV3-1 and TRBJ2-7; D gene ambiguous. The V end lost 8 bases, the J end lost 3 bases, and 8 bases lay between the germline ends. This CDR3 has 11 amino acids. The germline V gene encodes CDR1 LGHDT and CDR2 YNNKEL (reference sequence). The CDR3 DNA follows: TGTGCCAGCGCCTCAAGCTACGAGCAGTACTTC. Amino acids: CASASSYEQYF.

This clonotype was found many times. V gene TRBV7-9 combines with J gene TRBJ2-3; D remains ambiguous. Germline V gene lookup returns CDR1 SEHNR and CDR2 FQNEAQ (reference sequence). V was shortened by 4 bases and J by 6 bases, with 5 bases between the two germline ends. The CDR3 covers 11 residues. CDR3 bases: TGTGCCAGCAGCTCATACGATACGCAGTATTTT. This codes for CASSSYDTQYF.

The chain has TRBV29-1 and TRBJ1-2; 7 nucleotides line up with TRBD1. Per the germline V gene, CDR1 is SQVTM and CDR2 is ANQGSEA. The CDR3 contains 14 residues. The V gene end was trimmed by 1 base and the J gene end by 3 bases; junction bases not matched to a gene: 5. The CDR3 coding sequence is TGCAGCGTTGAAGCCTCGGGACAGTACTATGGCTACACCTTC. Translating it yields CSVEASGQYYGYTF.

This clonotype showed up many times. The chain is built from TRBV12-3 or TRBV12-4 and TRBJ2-3; 9 bases match TRBD2. V trimming: 2 bases; J trimming: 6 bases; junction bases outside the gene matches: 12. The CDR3 sequence is 17 residues long. The CDR3 DNA is TGTGCCAGCAGTTTAAGGTCTCTAGCGGGGTACAGGGATACGCAGTATTTT. Translated, it gives CASSLRSLAGYRDTQYF.

There are many counts of this clonotype. The chain carries TRBV28 and TRBJ2-7; 7 nucleotides agree with TRBD1. This CDR3 comprises 15 residues. The germline gives CDR1 MDHEN, CDR2 SYDVKM. V trimming: 4 bases; J trimming: 2 bases; junction bases outside the gene matches: 8. Here the CDR3 reads CASSYRTGDAYEQYF. Here the CDR3 DNA reads TGTGCCAGCAGTTACAGGACAGGCGATGCCTACGAGCAGTACTTC.

This clonotype came up many times. This chain links TRBV18 with TRBJ2-1; TRBD1 agrees at 8 bases. J was trimmed by 8 bases and V by 2 bases; bases with no gene match: 8. CDR1 is KGHSH, CDR2 LQKENI, per germline. This CDR3 has 15 residues. The CDR3 is CASSPRQGAADEQFF. CDR3 sequence (DNA): TGTGCCAGCTCACCAAGGCAGGGGGCCGCGGATGAGCAGTTCTTC.

This rearrangement joins TRBV11-3 to TRBJ2-1, with 7 positions matching TRBD2. From germline, CDR1 is SGHNT and CDR2 YENEEA. V gave up 1 base and J gave up 8 bases; unmatched junction bases: 5. CDR3 length: 14 amino acids. Written as DNA, the CDR3 is TGTGCCAGCAGCTTAGCCGGGAGGTCGGATGAGCAGTTCTTC. The encoded protein is CASSLAGRSDEQFF. The entire variable domain, with the rest obtained from reference TRBV11-3 and TRBJ2-1, is as follows: EAGVVQSPRYKIIEKKQPVAFWCNPISGHNTLYWYLQNLGQGPELLIRYENEEAVDDSQLPKDRFSAERLKGVDSTLKIQPAELGDSAVYLCASSLAGRSDEQFFGPGTRLTVL.

This clonotype was counted only a few times. This rearrangement joins TRBV9 to TRBJ1-2; D perhaps matches TRBD1 (5 bases). CDR1 is SGDLS and CDR2 is YYNGEE in the germline V gene. V lost 4 bases and J lost 0, with 16 bases in between. The CDR3 is 16 residues long. The CDR3 spells CASSPNVGVANYGYTF. The CDR3 nucleotides are TGTGCCAGCAGCCCAAACGTGGGGGTGGCTAACTATGGCTACACCTTC.